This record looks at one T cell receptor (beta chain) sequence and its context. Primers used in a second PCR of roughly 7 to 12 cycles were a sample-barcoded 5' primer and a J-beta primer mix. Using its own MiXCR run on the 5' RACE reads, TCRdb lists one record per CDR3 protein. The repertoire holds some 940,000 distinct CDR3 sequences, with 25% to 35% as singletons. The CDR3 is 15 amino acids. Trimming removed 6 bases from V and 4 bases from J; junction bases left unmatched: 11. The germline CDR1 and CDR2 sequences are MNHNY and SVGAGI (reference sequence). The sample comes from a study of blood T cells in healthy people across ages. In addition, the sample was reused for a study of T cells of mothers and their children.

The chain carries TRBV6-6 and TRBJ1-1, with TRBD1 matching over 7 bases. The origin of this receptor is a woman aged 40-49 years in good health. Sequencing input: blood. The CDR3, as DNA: TGTGCCAGCAGGCGAGGAGGGGGCGCCGGCACTGAAGCTTTCTTT. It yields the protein CASRRGGGAGTEAFF.